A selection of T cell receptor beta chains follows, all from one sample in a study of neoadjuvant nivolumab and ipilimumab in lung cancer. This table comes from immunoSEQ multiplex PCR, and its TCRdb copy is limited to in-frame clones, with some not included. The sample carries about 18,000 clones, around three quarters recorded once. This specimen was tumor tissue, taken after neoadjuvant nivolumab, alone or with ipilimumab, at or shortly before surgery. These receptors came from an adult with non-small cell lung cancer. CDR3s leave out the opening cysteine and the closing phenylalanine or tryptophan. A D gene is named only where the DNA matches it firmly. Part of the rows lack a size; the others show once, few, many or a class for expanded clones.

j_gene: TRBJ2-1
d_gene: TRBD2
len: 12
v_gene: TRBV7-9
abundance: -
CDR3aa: ASLAGGNYNEQF

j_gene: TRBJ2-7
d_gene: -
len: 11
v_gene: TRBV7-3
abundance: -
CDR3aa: ASSSEPGYEQY

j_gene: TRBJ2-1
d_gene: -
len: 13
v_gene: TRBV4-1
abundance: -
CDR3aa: ASSALPEAYNEQF

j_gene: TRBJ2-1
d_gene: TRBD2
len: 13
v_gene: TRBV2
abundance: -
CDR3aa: ASSVAGGGYNEQF

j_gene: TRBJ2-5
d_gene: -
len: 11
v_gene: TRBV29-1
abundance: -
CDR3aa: SVQPSGSETQY

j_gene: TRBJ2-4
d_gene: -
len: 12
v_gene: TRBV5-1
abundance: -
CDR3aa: ASSLTGDKNIQY

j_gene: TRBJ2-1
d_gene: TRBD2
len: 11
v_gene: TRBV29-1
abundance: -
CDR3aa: SARTSGRNEQF

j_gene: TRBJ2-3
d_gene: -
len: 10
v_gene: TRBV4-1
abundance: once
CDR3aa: ASSLGGDTQY

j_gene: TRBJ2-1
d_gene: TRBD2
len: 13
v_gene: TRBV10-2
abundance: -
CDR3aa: ASSESIAGEAEQF

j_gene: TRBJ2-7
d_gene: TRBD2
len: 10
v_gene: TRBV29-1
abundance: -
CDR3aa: SVGGLGNEQY

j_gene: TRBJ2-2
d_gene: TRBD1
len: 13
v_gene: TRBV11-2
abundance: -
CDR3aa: ASSSATGGIGELF

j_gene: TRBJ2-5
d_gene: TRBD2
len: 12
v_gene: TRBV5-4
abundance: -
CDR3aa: ASSRYSGSETQY

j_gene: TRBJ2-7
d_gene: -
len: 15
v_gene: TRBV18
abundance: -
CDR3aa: ASSPISSISPDYEQY

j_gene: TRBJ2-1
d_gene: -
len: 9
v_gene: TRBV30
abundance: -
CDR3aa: AWSTGAEQF

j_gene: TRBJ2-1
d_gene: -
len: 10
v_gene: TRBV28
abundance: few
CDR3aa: ASSLRHNEQF

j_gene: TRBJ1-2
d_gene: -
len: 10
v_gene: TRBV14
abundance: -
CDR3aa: ASSQGRYGYT

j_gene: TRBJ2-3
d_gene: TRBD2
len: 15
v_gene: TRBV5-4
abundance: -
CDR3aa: ASSSGLAGAATDTQY

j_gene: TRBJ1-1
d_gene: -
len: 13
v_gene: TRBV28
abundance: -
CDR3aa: ASSRWRGRVTEAF

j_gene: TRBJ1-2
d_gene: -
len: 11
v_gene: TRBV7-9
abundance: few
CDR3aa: ASSSVGNYGYT

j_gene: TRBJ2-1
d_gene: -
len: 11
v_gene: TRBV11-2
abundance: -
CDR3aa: ASTLTTGGEQF

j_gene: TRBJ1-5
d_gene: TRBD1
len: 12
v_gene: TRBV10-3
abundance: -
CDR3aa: AIRSDRDSQPQH

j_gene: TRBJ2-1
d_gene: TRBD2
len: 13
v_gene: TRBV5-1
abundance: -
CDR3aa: ASSLQAGAVNEQF

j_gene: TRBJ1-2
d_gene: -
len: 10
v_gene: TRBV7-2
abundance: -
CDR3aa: ASSPGQYGYT

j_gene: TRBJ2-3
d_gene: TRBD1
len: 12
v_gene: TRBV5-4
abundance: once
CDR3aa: ASRLTGSTDTQY

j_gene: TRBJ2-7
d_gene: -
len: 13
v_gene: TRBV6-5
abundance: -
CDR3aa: ASTPTGAEDYEQY

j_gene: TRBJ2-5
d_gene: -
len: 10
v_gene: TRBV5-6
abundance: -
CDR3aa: ASSLAVGTQY

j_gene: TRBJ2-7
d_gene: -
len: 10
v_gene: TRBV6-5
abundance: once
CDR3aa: AIAKLMNEQY

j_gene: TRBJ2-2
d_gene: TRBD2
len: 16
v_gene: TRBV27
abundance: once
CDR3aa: ASSLIRGSGRSTGELF

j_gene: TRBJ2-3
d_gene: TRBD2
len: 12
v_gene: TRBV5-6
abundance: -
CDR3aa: ASSSGLAGDTQY

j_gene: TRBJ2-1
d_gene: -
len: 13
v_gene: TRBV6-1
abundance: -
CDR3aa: ASTRGVGSGYEQF

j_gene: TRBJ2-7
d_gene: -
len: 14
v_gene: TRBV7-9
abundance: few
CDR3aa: ASSFGGDALLTEQY